A single sample gave rise to the 10 T cell receptor beta chains below, sequenced in a study of human T cells and chemical hapten exposure. TCRdb fed the RACE reads into MiXCR, producing one record per CDR3 protein. The top ten clones hold roughly 2.3% of a sample with about 190,000 distinct CDR3 sequences, roughly a quarter of them seen once. The time point denotes: patch test 3, about 24 weeks after DPC sensitization. Treatment meaning: therapeutic diphenylcyclopropenone sensitization with weekly scalp DPC. This material consisted of whole blood, taken in connection with sensitization to the hapten diphenylcyclopropenone (DPC). These receptors originate from a woman aged 40-49 years with alopecia areata. Some clones in this sample may be carry-over from other donors' samples.

DNA for the CDR3: TGTGCCAGCAGTGGGGGCCGAGCGATAGGTGGGTGGAGCAATCAGCCCCAGCATTTT. Residues: CASSGGRAIGGWSNQPQHF. The chain combines TRBV28 with TRBJ1-5, with D possibly matching TRBD1 (6 bases). Trimming left V 5 bases short and J 1 base short, with 24 bases between. In germline, CDR1 is MDHEN, CDR2 SYDVKM. This CDR3 comprises 19 residues. The full variable domain, with the rest looked up from reference TRBV28 and TRBJ1-5, is DVKVTQSSRYLVKRTGEKVFLECVQDMDHENMFWYRQDPGLGLRLIYFSYDVKMKEKGDIPEGYSVSREKKERFSLILESASTNQTSMYLCASSGGRAIGGWSNQPQHFGDGTRLSIL.

This clonotype was recorded at least ten times. V gene TRBV20-1 combines with J gene TRBJ1-1, with TRBD1 matching over 9 bases. Trimming removed 2 bases from V and 4 bases from J; junction bases left unmatched: 2. Germline V gene data show CDR1 as DFQATT and CDR2 as SNEGSKA (reference sequence). This CDR3 spans 13 amino acids. The CDR3 here is CSARRDRATEAFF. The CDR3 nucleotides read TGCAGTGCTAGACGGGACAGGGCCACTGAAGCTTTCTTT.

This clonotype turned up a few times. This sequence joins TRBV29-1 and TRBJ2-5; the match to TRBD2 covers 7 bases. There are 14 residues in the CDR3. After removal of 4 bases from V and 0 bases from J, the junction contained 5 bases not matched to a gene. Per the germline V gene, CDR1 is SQVTM and CDR2 is ANQGSEA. The chain's CDR3 is CSVAGRGYQETQYF. In DNA form, the CDR3 reads TGCAGCGTTGCGGGGAGGGGTTACCAAGAGACCCAGTACTTC. The complete variable domain, with remaining parts taken from reference TRBV29-1 and TRBJ2-5, reads SAVISQKPSRDICQRGTSLTIQCQVDSQVTMMFWYRQQPGQSLTLIATANQGSEATYESGFVIDKFPISRPNLTFSTLTVSNMSPEDSSIYLCSVAGRGYQETQYFGPGTRLLVL.

In its sample, this clonotype was seen once. The gene calls are TRBV3-1 and TRBJ2-7; 8 nucleotides agree with TRBD2. CDR1 and CDR2 (germline): LGHDT, YNNKEL (reference sequence). This CDR3 contains 16 residues. Germline trimming cut 1 base from V and 3 bases from J; bases unmatched to any gene: 8. This CDR3 reads CASSQGPPAGVYEQYF. The CDR3 bases are TGTGCCAGCAGCCAAGGTCCTCCAGCGGGAGTCTACGAGCAGTACTTC.

The chain combines TRBV10-3 with TRBJ1-2; D possibly corresponds to TRBD1 (5 bases). The CDR3 is 13 residues long. Deletions cut 2 bases from V and 2 bases from J, with 6 bases between. Germline CDR1 and CDR2: ENHRY and SYGVKD. CDR3 sequence: CAISETGNYGYTF. In DNA, the CDR3 is TGTGCCATCAGTGAGACAGGCAACTATGGCTACACCTTC.

There are a few counts of this clonotype. The chain has TRBV9 and TRBJ2-3; D remains unclear. Trimming took 0 bases from V and 2 from J, leaving 10 bases between them. CDR3 length: 15 amino acids. CDR1 SGDLS and CDR2 YYNGEE come from the germline V gene. The CDR3 sequence: CASSVVGLVTDTQYF. The CDR3 DNA is TGTGCCAGCAGCGTAGTCGGGCTAGTCACAGATACGCAGTATTTT.

This clonotype appeared many times. The chain has TRBV20-1 and TRBJ2-5; no clear D gene. Germline V gives CDR1 DFQATT, CDR2 SNEGSKA (reference sequence). The CDR3 length is 13 residues. The V end lost 5 bases, the J end lost 7 bases, and 17 bases lay between the germline ends. The CDR3 nucleotides read TGCAGTGCTTCAATCGCAGCCGCTGGGACCCAGTACTTC. This sequence encodes CSASIAAAGTQYF.

The chain employs TRBV7-9 and TRBJ1-1; 7 nucleotides line up with TRBD1. V lost 5 bases and J lost 5; bases outside the gene matches: 5. The V gene's germline CDR1 is SEHNR and CDR2 FQNEAQ (reference sequence). This CDR3 contains 13 residues. CDR3 nucleotide sequence: TGTGCCAGCAGCAGCGACAGGGTAACTGAAGCTTTCTTT. This gives the protein CASSSDRVTEAFF.

The CDR3 DNA is TGTGCCAGCAGTTCGAAAGCGGGACGGCTTGGGAAGTTCTTC. Translating gives CASSSKAGRLGKFF. The chain is built from TRBV6-5 and TRBJ2-1; 7 nucleotides match TRBD2. CDR3 size: 14 residues. Germline CDR1 is MNHEY and CDR2 is SVGAGI. The junction had 14 bases not matched to a gene; V was cut back by 4 bases and J by 14 bases.

J is TRBJ2-1 and V is TRBV4-3; possibly TRBD2 for D (5 bases). The CDR3 is made up of 15 amino acids. Germline lookup yields CDR1 LGHNA and CDR2 YSLEER. Trimming pared 4 bases from V and 4 bases from J, leaving 14 bases between. This CDR3 is CASSPQSGGYNEQFF. The CDR3 nucleotides read TGCGCCAGCAGCCCCCAGAGCGGAGGATACAATGAGCAGTTCTTC.